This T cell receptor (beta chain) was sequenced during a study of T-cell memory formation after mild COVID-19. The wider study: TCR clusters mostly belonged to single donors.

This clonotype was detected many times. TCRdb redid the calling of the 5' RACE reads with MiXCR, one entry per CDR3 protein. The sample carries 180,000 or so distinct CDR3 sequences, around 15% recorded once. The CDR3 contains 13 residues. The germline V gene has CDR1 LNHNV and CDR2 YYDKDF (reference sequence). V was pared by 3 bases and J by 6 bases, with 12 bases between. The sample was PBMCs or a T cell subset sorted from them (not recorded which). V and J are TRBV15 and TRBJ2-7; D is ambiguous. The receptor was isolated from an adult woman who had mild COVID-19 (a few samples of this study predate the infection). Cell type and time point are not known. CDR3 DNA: TGTGCCACCAGCAGTGGGGTGCTGGGCGAGCAGTACTTC. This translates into CATSSGVLGEQYF. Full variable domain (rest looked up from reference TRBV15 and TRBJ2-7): DAMVIQNPRYQVTQFGKPVTLSCSQTLNHNVMYWYQQKSSQAPKLLFHYYDKDFNNEADTPDNFQSRRPNTSFCFLDIRSPGLGDTAMYLCATSSGVLGEQYFGPGTRLTVT.